This entry lists 5 T cell receptor beta chains sequenced from one sample in a study of tumor and adjacent non-tumor tissue in lung cancer. This sample's RNA came from whole unsorted tissue. A modified ARM-PCR protocol with three rounds of nested PCR amplified TCRbeta. Each CDR3 protein gets one entry after TCRdb re-called the multiplex PCR reads with MiXCR. The table has about 110,000 distinct CDR3 sequences, roughly 74% seen once; the top ten hold 37%. Sequencing was performed on lung tumor tissue. The receptor set was obtained from a woman aged 60-75 years with non-small cell lung cancer.

This clonotype was recorded at least ten times. The J gene is TRBJ2-2, the V gene TRBV6-2 or TRBV6-3, with D possibly being TRBD1 or TRBD2 (6 bases each). In germline, CDR1 is MNHEY, CDR2 SVGEGT. The V gene lost 7 bases and the J gene lost 5 bases, with 14 bases spanning the gap. The CDR3 has 14 amino acids. CDR3 sequence (DNA): TGTGCCAGCACCGTAGGGGGGCGGACCGGGGAGCTGTTTTTT. This gives the protein CASTVGGRTGELFF.

Turning to this clonotype: This sequence may be a read error, since a much larger clone differs from it by one base. The chain has TRBV6-6 and TRBJ1-1; D gene uncertain. V was cut by 6 bases and J by 3 bases, with 11 bases left in between. This CDR3 spans 13 amino acids. CDR1 is MNHNY and CDR2 is SVGAGI in the germline V gene (reference sequence). CDR3 residues: CASRPPRDTEAFF. The CDR3 DNA is TGTGCCAGCAGACCCCCACGGGACACTGAAGCTTTCTTT.

On this clonotype: A much larger clone is a single base away; this may be a read error. This likely comes from a read error, as the CDR3 has no conserved phenylalanine or tryptophan at its end. The chain uses TRBV29-1 and TRBJ2-6; a possible D gene is TRBD2 (6 bases). Trimming cost V 5 bases and J 0 bases, with 8 bases left between them. The CDR3 consists of 14 residues. The germline V gene has CDR1 SQVTM and CDR2 ANQGSEA. DNA for the CDR3: TGCAGCGTTTGGAGGGACTCTGGGGCCAACGTCCTGACTTTA. This gives the protein CSVWRDSGANVLTL.

Details on this clonotype: An end of the junction differs from the germline gene, which may be a read error. The V and J genes are TRBV11-2 and TRBJ1-6; D gene uncertain. The CDR3 runs to 14 residues. Germline V gene lookup returns CDR1 SGHAT and CDR2 FQNNGV. The CDR3 nucleotides read TGTGTCAGCAGTTTAGCAGCAAGTAATTCACCCCTCCACTTT. Its protein is CVSSLAASNSPLHF.

The table lists this clonotype with a few counts. V and J are TRBV7-9 and TRBJ2-7; the D gene could be TRBD1 or TRBD2 (5 bases each). From germline, CDR1 is SEHNR and CDR2 FQNEAQ (reference sequence). The CDR3 runs 15 residues. V was pared by 5 bases and J by 2 bases, with 16 bases between. In nucleotides, the CDR3 is TGTGCCAGCAGCACAGGCGGGCAGGTCACCTACGAGCAGTACTTC. Protein product: CASSTGGQVTYEQYF.